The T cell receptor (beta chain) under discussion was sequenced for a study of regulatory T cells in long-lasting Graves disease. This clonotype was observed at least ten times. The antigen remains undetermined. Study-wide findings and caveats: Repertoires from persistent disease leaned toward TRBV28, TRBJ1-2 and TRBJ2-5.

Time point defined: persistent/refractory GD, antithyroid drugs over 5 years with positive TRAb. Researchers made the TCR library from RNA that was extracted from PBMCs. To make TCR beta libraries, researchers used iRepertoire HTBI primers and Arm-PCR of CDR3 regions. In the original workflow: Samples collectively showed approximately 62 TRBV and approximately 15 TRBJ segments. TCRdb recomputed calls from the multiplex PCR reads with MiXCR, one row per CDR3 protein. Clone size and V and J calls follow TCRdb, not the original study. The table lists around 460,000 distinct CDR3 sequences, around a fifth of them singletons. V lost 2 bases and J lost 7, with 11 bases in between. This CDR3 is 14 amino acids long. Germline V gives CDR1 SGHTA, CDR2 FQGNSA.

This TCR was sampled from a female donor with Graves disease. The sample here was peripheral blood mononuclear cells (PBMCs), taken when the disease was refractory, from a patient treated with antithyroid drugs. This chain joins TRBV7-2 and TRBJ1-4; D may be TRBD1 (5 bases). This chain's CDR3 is CASSLRGSGEKLFF. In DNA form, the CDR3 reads TGTGCCAGCAGCTTAAGGGGTTCTGGTGAAAAACTGTTTTTT.